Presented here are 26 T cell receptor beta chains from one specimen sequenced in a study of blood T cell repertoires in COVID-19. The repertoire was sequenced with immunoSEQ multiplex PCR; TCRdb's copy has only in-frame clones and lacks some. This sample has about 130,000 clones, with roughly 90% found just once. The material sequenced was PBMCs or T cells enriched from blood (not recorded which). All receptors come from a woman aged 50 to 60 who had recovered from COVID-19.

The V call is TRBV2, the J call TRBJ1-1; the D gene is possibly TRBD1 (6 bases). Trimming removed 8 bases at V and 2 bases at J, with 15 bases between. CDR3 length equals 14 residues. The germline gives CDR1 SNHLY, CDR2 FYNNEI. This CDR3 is CASAGQTINTEAFF. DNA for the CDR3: TGTGCCAGCGCAGGACAGACAATAAACACTGAAGCTTTCTTT. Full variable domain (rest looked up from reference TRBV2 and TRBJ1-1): EPEVTQTPSHQVTQMGQEVILRCVPISNHLYFYWYRQILGQKVEFLVSFYNNEISEKSEIFDDQFSVERPDGSNFTLKIRSTKLEDSAMYFCASAGQTINTEAFFGQGTRLTVV.

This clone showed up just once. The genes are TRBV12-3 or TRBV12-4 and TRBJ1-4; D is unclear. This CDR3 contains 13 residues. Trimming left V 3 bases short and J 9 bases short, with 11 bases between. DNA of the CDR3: TGTGCCAGCAGTTTCGGAGCGTCTCAAAAACTGTTTTTT. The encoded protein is CASSFGASQKLFF.

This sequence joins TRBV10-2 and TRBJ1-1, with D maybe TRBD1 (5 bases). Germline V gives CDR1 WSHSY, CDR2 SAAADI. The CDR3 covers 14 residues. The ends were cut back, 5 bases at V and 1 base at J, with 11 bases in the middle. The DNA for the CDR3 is TGCGCCAGCAGTAAAGACAGACAGAACACTGAAGCTTTCTTT. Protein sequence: CASSKDRQNTEAFF.

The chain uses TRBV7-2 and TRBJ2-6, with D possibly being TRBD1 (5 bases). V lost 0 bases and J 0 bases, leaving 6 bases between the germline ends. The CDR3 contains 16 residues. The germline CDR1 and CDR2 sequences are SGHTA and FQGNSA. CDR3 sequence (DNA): TGTGCCAGCAGCTTAGCGGGGCTCTCTGGGGCCAACGTCCTGACTTTC. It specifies CASSLAGLSGANVLTF. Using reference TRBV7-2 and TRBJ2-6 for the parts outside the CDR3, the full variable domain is GAGVSQSPSNKVTEKGKDVELRCDPISGHTALYWYRQSLGQGLEFLIYFQGNSAPDKSGLPSDRFSAERTGGSVSTLTIQRTQQEDSAVYLCASSLAGLSGANVLTFGAGSRLTVL.

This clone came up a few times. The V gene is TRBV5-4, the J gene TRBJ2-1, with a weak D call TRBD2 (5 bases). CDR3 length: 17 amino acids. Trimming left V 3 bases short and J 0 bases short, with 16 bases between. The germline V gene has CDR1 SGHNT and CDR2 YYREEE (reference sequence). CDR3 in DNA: TGTGCCAGCAGCTCCTTGACCGGACTCCCCTCCTACAATGAGCAGTTCTTC. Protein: CASSSLTGLPSYNEQFF.

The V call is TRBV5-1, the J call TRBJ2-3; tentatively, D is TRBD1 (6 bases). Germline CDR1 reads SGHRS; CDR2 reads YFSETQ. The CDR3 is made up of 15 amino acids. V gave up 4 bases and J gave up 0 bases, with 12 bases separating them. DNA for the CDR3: TGCGCCAGCAGCCTAGCCAGGGGCAGCACAGATACGCAGTATTTT. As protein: CASSLARGSTDTQYF.

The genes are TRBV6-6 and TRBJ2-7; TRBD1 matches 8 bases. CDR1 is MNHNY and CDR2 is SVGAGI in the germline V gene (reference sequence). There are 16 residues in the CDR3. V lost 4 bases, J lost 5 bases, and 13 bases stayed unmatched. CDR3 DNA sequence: TGTGCCAGCAGTTTACCCCCGGGACAGGTTTTCAACGAGCAGTACTTC. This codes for CASSLPPGQVFNEQYF.

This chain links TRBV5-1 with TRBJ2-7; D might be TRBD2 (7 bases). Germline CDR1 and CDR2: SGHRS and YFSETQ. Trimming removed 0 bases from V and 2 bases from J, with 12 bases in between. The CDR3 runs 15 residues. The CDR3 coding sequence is TGCGCCAGCAGCTTGGCTGGCGGGGGCACCTACGAGCAGTACTTC. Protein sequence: CASSLAGGGTYEQYF.

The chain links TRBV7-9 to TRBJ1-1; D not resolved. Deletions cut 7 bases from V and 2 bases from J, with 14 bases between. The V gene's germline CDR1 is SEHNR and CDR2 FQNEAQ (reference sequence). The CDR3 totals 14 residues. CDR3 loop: CASTPVGSNTEAFF. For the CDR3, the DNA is TGTGCCAGCACCCCGGTGGGGAGCAACACTGAAGCTTTCTTT.

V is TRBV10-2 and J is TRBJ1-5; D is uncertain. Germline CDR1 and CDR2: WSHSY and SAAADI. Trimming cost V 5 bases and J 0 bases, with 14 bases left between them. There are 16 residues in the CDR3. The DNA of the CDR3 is TGCGCCAGCAGTCAGGCAGGTGATTATAGCAATCAGCCCCAGCATTTT. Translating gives CASSQAGDYSNQPQHF.

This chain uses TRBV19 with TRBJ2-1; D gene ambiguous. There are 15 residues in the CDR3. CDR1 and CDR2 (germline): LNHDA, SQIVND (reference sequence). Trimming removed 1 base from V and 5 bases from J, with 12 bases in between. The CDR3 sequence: CASSIVGELNNEQFF. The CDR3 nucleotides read TGTGCCAGTAGTATAGTCGGAGAGCTAAACAATGAGCAGTTCTTC.

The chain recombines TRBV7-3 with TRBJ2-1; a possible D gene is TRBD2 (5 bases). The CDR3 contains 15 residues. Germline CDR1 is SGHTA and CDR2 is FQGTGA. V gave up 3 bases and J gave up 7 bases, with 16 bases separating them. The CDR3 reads CASSFSGLGSNEQFF. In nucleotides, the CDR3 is TGTGCCAGCAGCTTTTCGGGGTTAGGTTCGAATGAGCAGTTCTTC.

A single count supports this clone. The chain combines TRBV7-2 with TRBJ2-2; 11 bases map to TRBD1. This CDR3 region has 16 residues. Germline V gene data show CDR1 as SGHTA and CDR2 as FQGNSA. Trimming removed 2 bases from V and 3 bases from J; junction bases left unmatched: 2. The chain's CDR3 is CASSLRTGGDTGELFF. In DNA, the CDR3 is TGTGCCAGCAGCTTAAGGACAGGGGGCGACACCGGGGAGCTGTTTTTT.

The CDR3 DNA sequence: TGTGCCAGCAGCCTCCGGACAGGGGGCAAGCAGCATTTT. It yields the protein CASSLRTGGKQHF. The chain links TRBV27 to TRBJ1-5; TRBD1 aligns across 11 bases. This CDR3 comprises 13 residues. CDR1 is MNHEY and CDR2 is SMNVEV in the germline V gene (reference sequence). The V and J ends lost 6 bases and 13 bases, in that order; junction bases with no gene match: 8.

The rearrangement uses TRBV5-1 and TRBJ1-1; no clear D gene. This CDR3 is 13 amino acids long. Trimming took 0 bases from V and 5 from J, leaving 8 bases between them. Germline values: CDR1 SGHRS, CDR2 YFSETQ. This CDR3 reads CASSLVVETEAFF. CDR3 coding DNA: TGCGCCAGCAGCTTGGTGGTCGAGACTGAAGCTTTCTTT.

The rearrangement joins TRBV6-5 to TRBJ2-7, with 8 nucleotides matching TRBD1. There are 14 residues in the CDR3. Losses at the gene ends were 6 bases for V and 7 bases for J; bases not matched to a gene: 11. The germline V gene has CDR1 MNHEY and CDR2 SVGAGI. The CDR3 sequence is CASRDRGQVFEQYF. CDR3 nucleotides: TGTGCCAGCAGGGATCGGGGACAGGTCTTTGAGCAGTACTTC.

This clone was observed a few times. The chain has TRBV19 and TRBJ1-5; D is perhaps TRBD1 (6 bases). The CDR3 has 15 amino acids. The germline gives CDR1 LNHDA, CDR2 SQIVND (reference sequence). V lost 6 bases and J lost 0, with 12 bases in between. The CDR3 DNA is TGTGCCAGTAGGGCAGGGGCCTTTAGCAATCAGCCCCAGCATTTT. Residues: CASRAGAFSNQPQHF.

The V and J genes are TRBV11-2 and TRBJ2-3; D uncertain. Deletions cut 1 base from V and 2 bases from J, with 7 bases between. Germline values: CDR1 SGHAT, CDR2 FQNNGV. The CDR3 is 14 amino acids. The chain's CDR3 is CASSLVGSTDTQYF. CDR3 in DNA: TGTGCCAGCAGCTTAGTTGGCTCCACAGATACGCAGTATTTT. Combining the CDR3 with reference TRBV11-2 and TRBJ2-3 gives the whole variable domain EAGVAQSPRYKIIEKRQSVAFWCNPISGHATLYWYQQILGQGPKLLIQFQNNGVVDDSQLPKDRFSAERLKGVDSTLKIQPAKLEDSAVYLCASSLVGSTDTQYFGPGTRLTVL.

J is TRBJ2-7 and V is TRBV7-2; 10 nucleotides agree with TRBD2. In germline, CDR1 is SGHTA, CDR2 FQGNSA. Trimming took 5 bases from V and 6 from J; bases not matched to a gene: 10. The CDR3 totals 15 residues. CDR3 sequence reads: CASSELLAGWSEQYF. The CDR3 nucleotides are TGTGCCAGCAGCGAATTACTAGCGGGGTGGAGCGAGCAGTACTTC.

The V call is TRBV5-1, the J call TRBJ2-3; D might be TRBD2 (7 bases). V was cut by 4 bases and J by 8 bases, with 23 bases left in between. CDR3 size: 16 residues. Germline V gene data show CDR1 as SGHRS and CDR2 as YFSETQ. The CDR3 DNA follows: TGCGCCAGCAGCAAGCCAGGGAGGGGGTCAGATGGTACGCAGTATTTT. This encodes CASSKPGRGSDGTQYF.

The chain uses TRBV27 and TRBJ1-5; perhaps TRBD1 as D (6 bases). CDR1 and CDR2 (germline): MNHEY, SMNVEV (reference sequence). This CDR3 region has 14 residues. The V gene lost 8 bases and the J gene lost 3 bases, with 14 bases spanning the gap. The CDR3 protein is CASGRQVDNQPQHF. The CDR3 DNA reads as TGTGCCAGCGGGAGACAGGTCGACAATCAGCCCCAGCATTTT.

CDR3 in amino acids: CASSPPREGYGYTF. CDR3 nucleotide sequence: TGCGCCAGCAGTCCCCCTCGGGAGGGCTATGGCTACACCTTC. This sequence joins TRBV23-1 and TRBJ1-2, with D hard to call. TRBV23-1 has ORF status, its function being uncertain. Trimming pared 4 bases from V and 4 bases from J, leaving 13 bases between. This CDR3 is built from 14 residues.

The CDR3 loop is CASSVAAGPPGELFF. The CDR3, as DNA: TGTGCCAGCAGCGTAGCGGCAGGGCCCCCCGGGGAGCTGTTTTTT. The gene calls are TRBV9 and TRBJ2-2, with D possibly being TRBD1 (5 bases). CDR1 is SGDLS, CDR2 YYNGEE, per germline. The CDR3 has 15 residues. Trimming shortened V by 0 bases and J by 6 bases, and 12 bases separated the two germline ends.

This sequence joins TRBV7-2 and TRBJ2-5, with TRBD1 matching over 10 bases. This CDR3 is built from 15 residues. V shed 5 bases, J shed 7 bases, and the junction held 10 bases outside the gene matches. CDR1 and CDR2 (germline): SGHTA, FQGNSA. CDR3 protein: CASSIRQGAGGTQYF. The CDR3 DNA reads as TGTGCCAGCAGCATTAGACAGGGGGCTGGGGGGACCCAGTACTTC.

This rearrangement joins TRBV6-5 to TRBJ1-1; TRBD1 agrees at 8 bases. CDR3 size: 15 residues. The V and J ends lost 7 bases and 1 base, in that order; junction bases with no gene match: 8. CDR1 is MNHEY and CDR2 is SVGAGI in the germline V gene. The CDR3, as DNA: TGTGCCAGCACTTCGCCTGGGACAGGGAACACTGAAGCTTTCTTT. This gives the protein CASTSPGTGNTEAFF.

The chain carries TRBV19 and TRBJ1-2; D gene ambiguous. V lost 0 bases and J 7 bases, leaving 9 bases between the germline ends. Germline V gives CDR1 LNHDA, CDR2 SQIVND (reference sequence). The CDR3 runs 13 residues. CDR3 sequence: CASSIEAYRGYTF. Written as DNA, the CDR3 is TGTGCCAGTAGTATAGAGGCTTATCGTGGCTACACCTTC.